The present T cell receptor (beta chain) was sequenced within a study of OX40 agonist ivuxolimab in advanced cancers. Looking at the study overall: Under the entry rules, prior anti-PD-1, anti-PD-L1 or anti-CTLA-4 therapy was allowed, and about 40% had some.

This CDR3 region has 15 residues. The V and J ends lost 0 bases and 3 bases, in that order; junction bases with no gene match: 4. CDR1 is MNHEY and CDR2 is SMNVEV in the germline V gene (reference sequence). Sequencing used immunoSEQ multiplex PCR; TCRdb keeps in-frame clones, though not all of them. The sample yields tens of thousands of clones, about 80% seen once. The table lists this clone with a few counts. The TCR originated in an adult with an advanced solid tumor such as melanoma, head and neck, liver or kidney cancer. The chain employs TRBV27 and TRBJ2-7; 8 bases match TRBD1. This sample comprised CD4+ or CD8+ T cells sorted from blood, obtained in a trial of the OX40 agonist ivuxolimab. In DNA form, the CDR3 reads TGTGCCAGCAGTTTATCCGTAGGACAGGGCTACGAGCAGTACTTC. Its protein is CASSLSVGQGYEQYF.